Below, 24 T cell receptor beta chains from the same sample are listed, as sequenced in a study of T cells after posttransplantation cyclophosphamide. Clones were read by immunoSEQ multiplex PCR, and TCRdb kept only the in-frame ones, dropping some. Listed here are tens of thousands of clones without any singletons, the top ten holding around 6.5%. The sample was PBMCs. The origin of the receptors is a woman aged 45-59 years in good health and a related stem cell transplant donor.

This clone was recorded many times. The rearrangement joins TRBV7-8 to TRBJ1-3, with 10 bases lining up with TRBD1. Germline-derived CDR1 and CDR2 are SGHVS and FQNEAQ. The length of the CDR3 is 15 residues. Trimming cost V 1 base and J 7 bases; bases outside gene matches: 4. CDR3 in DNA: TGTGCCAGCAGCTTAGTGGGACAGGGGTCCAACACCATATATTTT. Translated, it gives CASSLVGQGSNTIYF.

This clone was counted many times. The genes are TRBV4-2 and TRBJ2-7, with D maybe TRBD1 (5 bases). Trimming removed 4 bases at V and 3 bases at J, with 22 bases between. The CDR3 spans 17 residues. Germline-derived CDR1 and CDR2 are LGHNA and YNFKEQ. The CDR3 bases are TGTGCCAGCAGCCCCGTGGGCCAGGGAAGTGTCAGCTACGAGCAGTACTTC. This codes for CASSPVGQGSVSYEQYF.

This clone was seen many times. V gene TRBV4-2 combines with J gene TRBJ1-2, with D possibly matching TRBD1 (5 bases). Trimming pared 1 base from V and 5 bases from J, leaving 20 bases between. Germline CDR1 is LGHNA and CDR2 is YNFKEQ. The CDR3 has 17 residues. The CDR3 nucleotides are TGTGCCAGCAGCCAAGGAATCGACAGCCCTAGGACGTATGGCTACACCTTC. The encoded protein is CASSQGIDSPRTYGYTF.

This clone was counted many times. The chain links TRBV27 to TRBJ1-5; 7 nucleotides agree with TRBD1. Germline V gene lookup returns CDR1 MNHEY and CDR2 SMNVEV (reference sequence). CDR3 length: 15 amino acids. Trimming cost V 2 bases and J 0 bases; bases outside gene matches: 1. This chain's CDR3 is CASSLDRASNQPQHF. DNA of the CDR3: TGTGCCAGCAGTTTAGACAGGGCTAGCAATCAGCCCCAGCATTTT.

This clone has a count of ten or more. This chain connects TRBV7-2 to TRBJ1-5, with 8 positions matching TRBD1. In germline, CDR1 is SGHTA, CDR2 FQGNSA. J was trimmed by 3 bases and V by 3 bases; bases with no gene match: 4. The CDR3 runs to 15 residues. The CDR3: CASSFQGADNQPQHF. The CDR3 coding sequence is TGTGCCAGCAGCTTCCAGGGGGCGGACAATCAGCCCCAGCATTTT.

This clone was counted many times. The rearrangement uses TRBV19 and TRBJ2-1, with TRBD2 identical over 14 bases. This CDR3 is 15 amino acids long. The germline V gene has CDR1 LNHDA and CDR2 SQIVND (reference sequence). V was clipped by 10 bases and J by 8 bases; unmatched bases: 10. The CDR3 nucleotides are TGTGCCACAAGGGGACTAGCGGGAGCGGGAGATGAGCAGTTCTTC. Translated, it gives CATRGLAGAGDEQFF. The variable domain in full, completed from reference TRBV19 and TRBJ2-1, reads DGGITQSPKYLFRKEGQNVTLSCEQNLNHDAMYWYRQDPGQGLRLIYYSQIVNDFQKGDIAEGYSVSREKKESFPLTVTSAQKNPTAFYLCATRGLAGAGDEQFFGPGTRLTVL.

This clone has at least ten counts. The chain recombines TRBV9 with TRBJ2-1, with a tentative D call TRBD2 (7 bases). In germline, CDR1 is SGDLS, CDR2 YYNGEE. This CDR3 has 18 amino acids. The V end lost 3 bases, the J end lost 0 bases, and 19 bases lay between the germline ends. The CDR3 here is CASSGGGSGRPSYNEQFF. Written as DNA, the CDR3 is TGTGCCAGCAGCGGAGGGGGTAGCGGGCGTCCCTCCTACAATGAGCAGTTCTTC.

The V call is TRBV7-2, the J call TRBJ2-5; 9 nucleotides match TRBD2. The CDR3 has 15 amino acids. The germline V gene has CDR1 SGHTA and CDR2 FQGNSA. After removal of 6 bases from V and 5 bases from J, the junction contained 10 bases not matched to a gene. This chain's CDR3 is CASRSGLAGSETQYF. For the CDR3, the DNA is TGTGCCAGCAGGTCCGGGCTAGCGGGAAGCGAGACCCAGTACTTC.

Ten or more counts support this clone. The chain has TRBV7-9 and TRBJ1-1; tentatively, D is TRBD1 (5 bases). Germline CDR1 is SEHNR and CDR2 is FQNEAQ (reference sequence). The V and J ends lost 3 bases and 1 base respectively, with 15 bases between them. CDR3 length: 16 amino acids. The CDR3 coding sequence is TGTGCCAGCAGCTTTCGCCCCTCCAGGGAGAACACTGAAGCTTTCTTT. Protein: CASSFRPSRENTEAFF.

In this sample, this clone turned up many times. This chain's CDR3 is CASSFVDRDTQYF. CDR3 in DNA: TGTGCCAGCAGCTTCGTTGATAGAGATACGCAGTATTTT. V usage is TRBV7-2 and J usage is TRBJ2-3; D is unclear. The CDR3 runs to 13 residues. Germline lookup yields CDR1 SGHTA and CDR2 FQGNSA. The germline V and J ends were trimmed by 3 bases and 5 bases, with 9 bases remaining between them.

This clone was detected a few times. The chain joins TRBV30 to TRBJ1-5; no clear D. The CDR3 has 15 amino acids. CDR1 is GTSNPN, CDR2 SVGIG, per germline (reference sequence). V was trimmed by 0 bases and J by 0 bases, leaving 9 bases between them. CDR3 in DNA: TGTGCCTGGAGTGTGACGGGGTCTAGCAATCAGCCCCAGCATTTT. Its translation: CAWSVTGSSNQPQHF.

The rearrangement uses TRBV5-4 and TRBJ2-3, with D uncertain. The germline V gene encodes CDR1 SGHNT and CDR2 YYREEE (reference sequence). V lost 0 bases and J lost 2, with 4 bases in between. The length of the CDR3 is 13 residues. The CDR3 bases are TGTGCCAGCAGCTTGGCCTCCACAGATACGCAGTATTTT. Encoded protein: CASSLASTDTQYF.

This chain links TRBV9 with TRBJ2-1; D uncertain. The CDR3 has 14 amino acids. CDR1 is SGDLS, CDR2 YYNGEE, per germline. The V gene lost 0 bases and the J gene lost 6 bases, with 10 bases spanning the gap. CDR3 sequence: CASSVVLHSNEQFF. In nucleotides, the CDR3 is TGTGCCAGCAGCGTAGTCCTCCACTCCAATGAGCAGTTCTTC.

This clone was observed many times. The gene calls are TRBV7-2 and TRBJ2-7; possibly TRBD1 for D (5 bases). The CDR3 has 12 amino acids. With 7 bases removed from V and 6 bases from J, the gap between germline ends came to 13 bases. CDR1 and CDR2 from the germline V gene are SGHTA and FQGNSA. In nucleotides, the CDR3 is TGTGCCAGCACCCGAACAGGTGGCGAGCAGTACTTC. It translates to CASTRTGGEQYF.

The table lists this clone with a few counts. The chain links TRBV7-7 to TRBJ2-7; 7 nucleotides align to TRBD1. The germline gives CDR1 SSHAT, CDR2 FNYEAQ (reference sequence). CDR3 length: 14 amino acids. V lost 5 bases and J lost 0; bases outside the gene matches: 4. CDR3 nucleotides: TGTGCCAGCAGCCCGGGACAGAGCTCCTACGAGCAGTACTTC. As protein: CASSPGQSSYEQYF.

This chain links TRBV10-3 with TRBJ2-5, with 12 bases aligning to TRBD2. The V and J ends lost 0 bases and 7 bases, in that order; junction bases with no gene match: 3. Germline CDR1 is ENHRY and CDR2 is SYGVKD. There are 15 residues in the CDR3. The CDR3 reads CAISESGLAGLTQYF. CDR3 nucleotides: TGTGCCATCAGTGAGTCCGGACTAGCGGGGTTGACCCAGTACTTC.

This clone was detected ten times or more. This sequence joins TRBV19 and TRBJ2-1, with D perhaps being TRBD1 or TRBD2 (5 bases each). With 6 bases removed from V and 2 bases from J, the gap between germline ends came to 14 bases. The germline V gene has CDR1 LNHDA and CDR2 SQIVND (reference sequence). The length of the CDR3 is 15 residues. CDR3 bases: TGTGCCAGTAGGGGTGGGCAGGGAGCCTACAATGAGCAGTTCTTC. This gives the protein CASRGGQGAYNEQFF.

This clone was observed at least ten times. The chain uses TRBV9 and TRBJ1-1, with no clear D. Germline CDR1 and CDR2: SGDLS and YYNGEE. Trimming removed 0 bases at V and 0 bases at J, with 6 bases between. CDR3 length: 14 amino acids. The CDR3 coding sequence is TGTGCCAGCAGCGTAGCTGCGTTGAACACTGAAGCTTTCTTT. It codes for CASSVAALNTEAFF. Combining the CDR3 with reference TRBV9 and TRBJ1-1 gives the whole variable domain DSGVTQTPKHLITATGQRVTLRCSPRSGDLSVYWYQQSLDQGLQFLIQYYNGEERAKGNILERFSAQQFPDLHSELNLSSLELGDSALYFCASSVAALNTEAFFGQGTRLTVV.

This clone was counted many times. The J gene is TRBJ2-1, the V gene TRBV10-2; 7 nucleotides align to TRBD2. The CDR3 has 15 residues. After removal of 4 bases from V and 5 bases from J, the junction contained 8 bases not matched to a gene. Germline CDR1 and CDR2: WSHSY and SAAADI. In DNA, the CDR3 is TGCGCCAGCAGTGTGATTGGCGGGAGTGACAATGAGCAGTTCTTC. This gives the protein CASSVIGGSDNEQFF.

In this sample, this clone turned up a few times. This chain connects TRBV12-3 or TRBV12-4 to TRBJ2-3, with a possible D match to TRBD2 (6 bases). V was shortened by 2 bases and J by 4 bases, with 16 bases between the two germline ends. The CDR3 is made up of 16 amino acids. Here the CDR3 DNA reads TGTGCCAGCAGTTTACAGCGGGTCCAAGGGTCAGATACGCAGTATTTT. Translation gives CASSLQRVQGSDTQYF.

This clone was detected ten times or more. The DNA of the CDR3 is TGTGCCAGCAGCTCTTCAGTCTCTGGGGCCAACGTCCTGACTTTC. It yields the protein CASSSSVSGANVLTF. This chain links TRBV7-3 with TRBJ2-6; D unclear. Germline-derived CDR1 and CDR2 are SGHTA and FQGTGA. The CDR3 is 15 amino acids. Trimming removed 4 bases at V and 0 bases at J, with 7 bases between.

This clone occurred many times. The chain recombines TRBV10-1 with TRBJ2-1; possible D gene TRBD2, 7 bases. The CDR3 is 16 residues long. V lost 0 bases to trimming and J lost 2 bases, with 11 bases between them. Per germline, CDR1 WNHNN and CDR2 SYGVQD (reference sequence). This chain's CDR3 is CASSESWGGAYNEQFF. The CDR3 DNA follows: TGCGCCAGCAGTGAGTCGTGGGGGGGCGCCTACAATGAGCAGTTCTTC.

There are many counts of this clone. This chain links TRBV5-1 with TRBJ1-3; weak D call: TRBD1 (5 bases). V lost 4 bases and J lost 0, with 11 bases in between. CDR3 length: 15 amino acids. Germline V lookup: CDR1 SGHRS, CDR2 YFSETQ. CDR3 DNA sequence: TGCGCCAGCAGCCGTGACGGGGGCTCTGGAAACACCATATATTTT. Encoded protein: CASSRDGGSGNTIYF.

This clone was seen a few times. The rearrangement joins TRBV7-9 to TRBJ1-1, with 7 bases aligning to TRBD1. This CDR3 is 19 amino acids long. The V and J ends lost 1 base and 0 bases, in that order; junction bases with no gene match: 14. The V gene's germline CDR1 is SEHNR and CDR2 FQNEAQ (reference sequence). CDR3 nucleotide sequence: TGTGCCAGCAGCTTAGGTGTGTTAGGGGGCCTTCAAATGAACACTGAAGCTTTCTTT. Translated, it gives CASSLGVLGGLQMNTEAFF.